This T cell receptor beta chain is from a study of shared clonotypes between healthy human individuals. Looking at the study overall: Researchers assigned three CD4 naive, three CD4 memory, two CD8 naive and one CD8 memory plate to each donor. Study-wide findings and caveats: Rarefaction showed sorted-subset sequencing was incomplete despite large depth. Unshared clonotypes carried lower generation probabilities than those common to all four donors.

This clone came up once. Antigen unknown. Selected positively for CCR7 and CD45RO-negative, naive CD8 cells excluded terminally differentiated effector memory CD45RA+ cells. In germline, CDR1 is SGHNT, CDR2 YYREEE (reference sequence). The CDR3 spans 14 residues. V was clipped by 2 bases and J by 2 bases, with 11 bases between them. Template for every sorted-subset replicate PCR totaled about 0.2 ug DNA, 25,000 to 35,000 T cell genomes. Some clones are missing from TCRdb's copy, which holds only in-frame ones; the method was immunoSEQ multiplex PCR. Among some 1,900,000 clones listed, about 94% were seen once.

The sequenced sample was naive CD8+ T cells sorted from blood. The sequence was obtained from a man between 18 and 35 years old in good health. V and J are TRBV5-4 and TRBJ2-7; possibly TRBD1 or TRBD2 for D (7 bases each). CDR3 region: CASSLAGQPYEQYF. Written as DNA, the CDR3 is TGTGCCAGCAGCTTAGCGGGACAGCCCTACGAGCAGTACTTC. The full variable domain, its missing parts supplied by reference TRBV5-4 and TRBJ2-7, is ETGVTQSPTHLIKTRGQQVTLRCSSQSGHNTVSWYQQALGQGPQFIFQYYREEENGRGNFPPRFSGLQFPNYSSELNVNALELDDSALYLCASSLAGQPYEQYFGPGTRLTVT.